This TCR beta chain was captured in a study of T-cell reconstitution after alpha-beta-depleted transplantation in children (dated by TCRdb to 2016 to 2017). Looking at the study overall: The study quantitatively tracked T-cell immune reconstitution after TCRalphabeta/CD19-depleted allogeneic hematopoietic cell transplantation in children using TCR repertoire profiling.

Receptor amplification or capture employed PCR. The run used an Illumina HiSeq 2500. TCR library preparation used molecular barcoding, with unique molecular identifiers applied to normalize quantification of the TCRbeta repertoire. Clones were called with MiXCR by TCRdb after fastp trimmed the public reads at Q25, and only in-frame beta chains were retained. When rows share a CDR3 protein, they turn into one entry using the most common DNA and genes. Within this sample are 530,000 or so distinct CDR3 sequences, with 25% to 30% of them counted one time only. The ten largest clones take up 30% to 45% of the sample. In light of the paper, this sample's treatment or condition label describes: allogeneic hematopoietic cell transplantation with graft depleted of TCRalphabeta T cells and CD19 B cells. The children who served as transplant recipients had been given grafts of TCRalphabeta/CD19-depleted allogeneic hematopoietic cells.

Overall study outcomes, separate from this receptor: In some patients, the high TCRbeta diversity seen at day 60 was put down to recipient T cells and intrathymic progenitors that had survived conditioning. The apparently early recovery of alphabetaT-cell counts about two months after transplant reportedly depended on only several hundred rapidly expanded clones that came from non-depleted graft cells. The frequencies of hyperexpanded clones fell over the following months, and after one year, T-cell counts and TCRbeta diversity were mostly attributed to newly produced T cells.

This clonotype was counted between two and nine times. Its antigen specificity is not known. No per-base quality is available; no much larger clone lies one base away. The TCR comes from a boy in the first two years of life with Wiskott-Aldrich syndrome, due to receive a stem cell transplant. The sample here was PBMCs, taken before TCRalphabeta/CD19-depleted stem cell transplant.

The CDR3 protein: CSARDPASGGAYNEQFF. DNA sequence: TGCAGTGCTAGAGATCCGGCCAGCGGAGGGGCTTACAATGAGCAGTTCTTC. The chain uses TRBV20-1 and TRBJ2-1; the D segment could be TRBD2, given 6 matching bases. The CDR3 covers 17 residues, taking in both the cysteine and the phenylalanine. Only the CDR3 region is kept as DNA, spanning 51 bases read in frame from base 1. The germline V gene (reference sequence) supplies CDR1 DFQATT and CDR2 SNEGSKA. V loses 0 bases of germline sequence and J loses 4 bases, and the interval between the two ends is 19 bases.